Presented here are 26 T cell receptor beta chains from one specimen sequenced in a study of T cells after posttransplantation cyclophosphamide. Cells defined as naive were viable CD3+CD4+ or CD3+CD8+ and CCR7+CD45RA+CD45RO-CD95-CD27+CD28+. Data came from immunoSEQ multiplex PCR; TCRdb stores just in-frame clones and leaves some out. The sample records 30,000 or so clones, around nine tenths being singletons. The sequenced sample was naive CD4+ T cells sorted from PBMCs. Receptor source: a woman between 55 and 75 years old in good health, CMV-negative, and a related stem cell transplant donor.

This clone was observed a few times. The chain has TRBV9 and TRBJ2-7, with 7 bases aligning to TRBD1. The CDR3 spans 16 residues. V was pared by 0 bases and J by 7 bases, with 13 bases of the junction left unmatched. Germline V CDR1 and CDR2: SGDLS, YYNGEE. This CDR3 is CASSVEPAPTGLEQYF. The CDR3, as DNA: TGTGCCAGCAGCGTAGAACCGGCCCCGACAGGGCTGGAGCAGTACTTC.

This sequence joins TRBV15 and TRBJ2-1; D gene uncertain. The germline V gene has CDR1 LNHNV and CDR2 YYDKDF (reference sequence). V was pared by 3 bases and J by 7 bases, with 10 bases between. The CDR3 totals 13 residues. In DNA, the CDR3 is TGTGCCACCAGCAGGCCGAATCGGAATGAGCAGTTCTTC. Its protein product is CATSRPNRNEQFF.

The V gene is TRBV6-5, the J gene TRBJ1-1; TRBD1 might be the D (5 bases). Per germline, CDR1 MNHEY and CDR2 SVGAGI. Deletions cut 0 bases from V and 7 bases from J, with 15 bases between. The CDR3 runs 15 residues. The DNA for the CDR3 is TGTGCCAGCAGTTACTCAAATATCCAGGGAATTGAAGCTTTCTTT. This sequence encodes CASSYSNIQGIEAFF.

This clone was found once. The chain employs TRBV25-1 and TRBJ1-2; D remains ambiguous. The germline gives CDR1 MGHDK, CDR2 SYGVNS. The V end was cut by 5 bases, the J end by 8 bases, with 18 bases between. This CDR3 has 14 residues. The CDR3 is CASSPGSAFGGYTF. The CDR3 DNA sequence: TGTGCCAGCAGTCCCGGGAGTGCCTTCGGAGGCTACACCTTC.

The chain links TRBV6-1 to TRBJ2-1; D is ambiguous. CDR1 MNHNS and CDR2 SASEGT come from the germline V gene. Trimming shortened V by 4 bases and J by 0 bases, and 13 bases separated the two germline ends. The CDR3 loop spans 16 amino acids. CDR3 nucleotides: TGTGCCAGCAGTGGTATGGTGGCTAGCTCCTACAATGAGCAGTTCTTC. Protein product: CASSGMVASSYNEQFF.

The genes are TRBV25-1 and TRBJ1-4; 10 bases agree with TRBD1. The V gene end was trimmed by 3 bases and the J gene end by 7 bases; junction bases not matched to a gene: 2. This CDR3 spans 14 amino acids. In germline, CDR1 is MGHDK, CDR2 SYGVNS. The DNA of the CDR3 is TGTGCCAGCAGTGAGACAGGGGGCTTTGAAAAACTGTTTTTT. Amino acids: CASSETGGFEKLFF.

The V and J genes are TRBV14 and TRBJ2-7; the match to TRBD2 covers 7 bases. The CDR3 is made up of 15 amino acids. V lost 1 base and J lost 3; bases outside the gene matches: 6. Germline CDR1 is SGHDN and CDR2 is FVKESK. CDR3: CASSQAGGLNYEQYF. CDR3 bases: TGTGCCAGCAGCCAAGCGGGGGGACTGAACTACGAGCAGTACTTC. Supplemented by reference TRBV14 and TRBJ2-7, the full variable domain reads EAGVTQFPSHSVIEKGQTVTLRCDPISGHDNLYWYRRVMGKEIKFLLHFVKESKQDESGMPNNRFLAERTGGTYSTLKVQPAELEDSGVYFCASSQAGGLNYEQYFGPGTRLTVT.

The chain combines TRBV28 with TRBJ1-1; no reliable D call. Per germline, CDR1 MDHEN and CDR2 SYDVKM. Between the trimmed V and J ends, which lost 6 bases and 1 base, there was a span of 6 bases. The CDR3 is made up of 12 amino acids. Here the CDR3 DNA reads TGTGCCAGCAGCCATTCGAACACTGAAGCTTTCTTT. Its protein is CASSHSNTEAFF.

The rearrangement joins TRBV15 to TRBJ1-5, with TRBD1 identical over 8 bases. The V gene end was trimmed by 4 bases and the J gene end by 6 bases; junction bases not matched to a gene: 11. CDR1 and CDR2 from the germline V gene are LNHNV and YYDKDF (reference sequence). The CDR3 totals 16 residues. The CDR3 sequence is CATSTRAQGTGQPQHF. The DNA of the CDR3 is TGTGCCACCAGCACCCGAGCTCAGGGGACAGGTCAGCCCCAGCATTTT.

The CDR3 here is CASSPAPPTGEEQYF. CDR3 DNA sequence: TGTGCCAGCAGCCCAGCCCCACCGACAGGGGAAGAGCAGTACTTC. The rearrangement links TRBV7-6 to TRBJ2-5; 8 nucleotides match TRBD1. V was clipped by 5 bases and J by 11 bases; unmatched bases: 16. The CDR3 totals 15 residues. Germline CDR1 SGHVS, CDR2 FNYEAQ.

The J gene is TRBJ2-2, the V gene TRBV28; possible D gene TRBD1, 5 bases. The CDR3 contains 14 residues. Germline V gene sequence: CDR1 MDHEN, CDR2 SYDVKM. V was clipped by 3 bases and J by 3 bases, with 8 bases between them. The DNA for the CDR3 is TGTGCCAGCAGTTTGGGGCGCTACACCGGGGAGCTGTTTTTT. As protein: CASSLGRYTGELFF.

J is TRBJ2-3 and V is TRBV27, with TRBD2 identical over 8 bases. Trimming cost V 5 bases and J 0 bases; bases outside gene matches: 13. The CDR3 runs 18 residues. Germline V gene data show CDR1 as MNHEY and CDR2 as SMNVEV (reference sequence). For the CDR3, the DNA is TGTGCCAGCAGTACTCGTAGCGGGGAGGGGTTTAGCACAGATACGCAGTATTTT. This gives the protein CASSTRSGEGFSTDTQYF.

A remark on this clone: The sample holds other DNA sequences that translate to the same CDR3. This chain connects TRBV5-8 to TRBJ1-1; D gene uncertain. CDR1 and CDR2 (germline): SGHTS, YDEGEE. Deletions cut 0 bases from V and 4 bases from J, with 13 bases between. The CDR3 contains 15 residues. The CDR3 sequence is CASSLGGRWATEAFF. The CDR3 DNA reads TGTGCCAGCAGCTTGGGAGGGAGGTGGGCCACTGAAGCTTTCTTT. The complete variable domain, with remaining parts taken from reference TRBV5-8 and TRBJ1-1, reads EAGVTQSPTHLIKTRGQQATLRCSPISGHTSVYWYQQALGLGLQFLLWYDEGEERNRGNFPPRFSGRQFPNYSSELNVNALELEDSALYLCASSLGGRWATEAFFGQGTRLTVV.

The rearrangement links TRBV13 to TRBJ2-4; the match to TRBD1 covers 10 bases. This CDR3 spans 16 amino acids. After removal of 3 bases from V and 6 bases from J, the junction contained 8 bases not matched to a gene. Germline values: CDR1 PRHDT, CDR2 FYEKMQ (reference sequence). The CDR3 nucleotides read TGTGCCAGCAGCTTCAGACAGGGGGCTTGGGGAAACATTCAGTACTTC. Translation: CASSFRQGAWGNIQYF.

V and J are TRBV9 and TRBJ1-6, with 8 nucleotides matching TRBD1. The trim removed 3 bases at V and 9 bases at J, leaving 8 bases unmatched. From germline, CDR1 is SGDLS and CDR2 YYNGEE. This CDR3 has 15 amino acids. The CDR3 protein is CASSAGQDLSSPLHF. In nucleotides, the CDR3 is TGTGCCAGCAGCGCGGGACAGGATCTGAGTTCACCCCTCCACTTT. The complete variable domain, with remaining parts taken from reference TRBV9 and TRBJ1-6, reads DSGVTQTPKHLITATGQRVTLRCSPRSGDLSVYWYQQSLDQGLQFLIQYYNGEERAKGNILERFSAQQFPDLHSELNLSSLELGDSALYFCASSAGQDLSSPLHFGNGTRLTVT.

This sequence joins TRBV5-1 and TRBJ2-2, with D perhaps TRBD1 (6 bases). The CDR3 totals 14 residues. Germline CDR1 reads SGHRS; CDR2 reads YFSETQ. With 6 bases removed from V and 6 bases from J, the gap between germline ends came to 15 bases. CDR3 in DNA: TGCGCCAGCATCGTACAGGGTAGGCCCGGGGAGCTGTTTTTT. Protein: CASIVQGRPGELFF.

The chain has TRBV13 and TRBJ1-1; the D is unclear. The CDR3 spans 17 residues. Germline V CDR1 and CDR2: PRHDT, FYEKMQ (reference sequence). V lost 1 base and J 3 bases, leaving 18 bases between the germline ends. The CDR3 here is CASSLVSLLLRDTEAFF. As DNA, the CDR3 is TGTGCCAGCAGCTTAGTTTCGCTCCTCCTAAGAGACACTGAAGCTTTCTTT.

The CDR3 DNA reads TGTGCCAGCAGATCAGGGGCTAGCGGGGGAGAGACCCAGTACTTC. It codes for CASRSGASGGETQYF. The V call is TRBV6-1, the J call TRBJ2-5; TRBD2 matches 10 bases. Germline V gene lookup returns CDR1 MNHNS and CDR2 SASEGT. The CDR3 is made up of 15 amino acids. Trimming at V came to 6 bases and at J to 4 bases, leaving 8 bases not matched to a gene.

The chain is built from TRBV15 and TRBJ2-7; TRBD1 aligns across 9 bases. After removal of 4 bases from V and 6 bases from J, the junction contained 19 bases not matched to a gene. This CDR3 region has 18 residues. Germline V gives CDR1 LNHNV, CDR2 YYDKDF (reference sequence). CDR3 amino acids: CATSTPSAGTGKVGEQYF. The CDR3 nucleotides read TGTGCCACCAGCACTCCTTCAGCCGGGACAGGGAAGGTCGGCGAGCAGTACTTC.

This clone was detected only a few times. This chain uses TRBV15 with TRBJ1-5; D is possibly TRBD1 (6 bases). The germline V gene has CDR1 LNHNV and CDR2 YYDKDF (reference sequence). There are 13 residues in the CDR3. V lost 7 bases and J 4 bases, leaving 11 bases between the germline ends. This CDR3 reads CATTGTLNQPQHF. The CDR3 DNA reads as TGTGCCACCACCGGGACATTAAATCAGCCCCAGCATTTT.

The chain combines TRBV7-2 with TRBJ2-3, with 8 bases that match TRBD1. There are 13 residues in the CDR3. Germline values: CDR1 SGHTA, CDR2 FQGNSA. J gave up 8 bases and V 4 bases, and 5 bases lay outside the gene matches. The DNA of the CDR3 is TGTGCCAGCAGCTCCGGGACAGGCTTTACGCAGTATTTT. Translation: CASSSGTGFTQYF.

The chain combines TRBV28 with TRBJ2-7, with TRBD2 matching 8 bases. The CDR3 totals 16 residues. Germline V lookup: CDR1 MDHEN, CDR2 SYDVKM. The V gene end was trimmed by 2 bases and the J gene end by 4 bases; junction bases not matched to a gene: 10. The CDR3 is CASSLVVSSGRYEQYF. In DNA form, the CDR3 reads TGTGCCAGCAGTTTAGTCGTATCTAGCGGGCGATACGAGCAGTACTTC.

This clone was seen only once. The chain joins TRBV6-5 to TRBJ1-2, with 7 bases aligning to TRBD1. Germline-derived CDR1 and CDR2 are MNHEY and SVGAGI. J gave up 4 bases and V 0 bases, and 5 bases lay outside the gene matches. This CDR3 spans 15 amino acids. As DNA, the CDR3 is TGTGCCAGCAGTTACTCGTACAGGGGTCCCTATGGCTACACCTTC. This sequence encodes CASSYSYRGPYGYTF.

The chain couples TRBV4-3 to TRBJ2-5; 9 bases fit TRBD2. The J call may be incorrect, as the DNA end agrees better with TRBJ2-7. The germline V gene encodes CDR1 LGHNA and CDR2 YSLEER. CDR3 size: 16 residues. The CDR3 reads CASSQELGGGAYEQYF. The DNA of the CDR3 is TGCGCCAGCAGCCAGGAACTAGGCGGGGGGGCCTACGAGCAGTACTTC.

The CDR3 protein is CASSSPGNTGELFF. In DNA, the CDR3 is TGTGCCAGCTCTTCACCCGGGAACACCGGGGAGCTGTTTTTT. The chain uses TRBV28 and TRBJ2-2; unclear D gene. The V end lost 8 bases, the J end lost 1 base, and 11 bases lay between the germline ends. Germline V gives CDR1 MDHEN, CDR2 SYDVKM. The CDR3 runs 14 residues.

This chain uses TRBV19 with TRBJ1-1, with D uncertain. The CDR3 length is 16 residues. Germline CDR1 LNHDA, CDR2 SQIVND (reference sequence). Deletions cut 2 bases from V and 3 bases from J, with 16 bases between. This CDR3 is CASSILPGSGDTEAFF. CDR3 in DNA: TGTGCCAGTAGTATACTCCCAGGTAGCGGGGACACTGAAGCTTTCTTT.